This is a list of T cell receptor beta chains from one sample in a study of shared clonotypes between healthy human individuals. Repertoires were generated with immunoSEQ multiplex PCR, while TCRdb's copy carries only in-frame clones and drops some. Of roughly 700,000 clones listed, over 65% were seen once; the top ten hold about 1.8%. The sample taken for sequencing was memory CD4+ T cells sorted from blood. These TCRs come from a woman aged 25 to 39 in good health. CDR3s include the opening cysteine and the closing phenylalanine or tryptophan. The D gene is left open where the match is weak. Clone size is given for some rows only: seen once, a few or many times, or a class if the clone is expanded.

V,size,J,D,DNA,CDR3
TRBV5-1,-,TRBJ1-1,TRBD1,TGCGCCAGCAGCTGGGGACAGGAGGGTGCGGCTTTCTTT,CASSWGQEGAAFF
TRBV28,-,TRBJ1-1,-,TGTGCCAGCAGTTATCGGGTGAACACTGAAGCTTTCTTT,CASSYRVNTEAFF
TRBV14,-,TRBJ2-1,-,TGTGCCAGCAGCCGGGTGGCTAGAAACAATGAGCAGTTCTTC,CASSRVARNNEQFF
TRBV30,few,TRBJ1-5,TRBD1,TGTGCCTGGACCGAGACAGGGAGAAATGATCAGCCCCAGCATTTT,CAWTETGRNDQPQHF
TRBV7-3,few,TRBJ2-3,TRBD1,TGTGCCAGCAGCGACGGGACAGGGGCAGATACGCAGTATTTT,CASSDGTGADTQYF
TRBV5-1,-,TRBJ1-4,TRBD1,TGCGCCAGCAGTCATGGACAGGGAACTAATGAAAAACTGTTTTTT,CASSHGQGTNEKLFF
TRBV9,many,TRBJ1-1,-,TGTGCCAGCAGCGTAGTTCGGTCGGACACTGAAGCTTTCTTT,CASSVVRSDTEAFF
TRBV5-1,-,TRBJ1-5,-,TGCGCCAGCAGCGTGCAGGGAGGCAATCAGCCCCAGCATTTT,CASSVQGGNQPQHF
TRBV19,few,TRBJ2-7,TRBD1,TGTGCCAGTAGTATTCTAGGGGGCTTTGGGTACGAGCAGTACTTC,CASSILGGFGYEQYF
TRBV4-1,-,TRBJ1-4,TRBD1,TGCGCCAGCAGCCAAGGAGGACAGGGGACTAATGAAAAACTGTTTTTT,CASSQGGQGTNEKLFF
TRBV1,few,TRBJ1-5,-,TGCACCAGCAGCCAGCCTTCAGGACACAGCGAGGAATGCAATCAGCCCCAGCATTTT,CTSSQPSGHSEECNQPQHF
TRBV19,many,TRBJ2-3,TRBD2,TGTGCCAGTAGAATAGCGGGAGTAGGGCGCACAGATACGCAGTATTTT,CASRIAGVGRTDTQYF
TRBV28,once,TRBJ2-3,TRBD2,TGTGCCAGCAGTACTAGCGGGAGTACAGATACGCAGTATTTT,CASSTSGSTDTQYF
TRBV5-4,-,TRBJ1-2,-,TGTGCCAGCAGCTTCCTGGGGAAGGGGGGCTACACCTTC,CASSFLGKGGYTF
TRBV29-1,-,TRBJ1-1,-,TGCAGCACCCATTCTTTCACTGAAGCTTTCTTT,CSTHSFTEAFF
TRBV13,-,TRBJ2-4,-,TGTGCCAGCAGCTACACCGAGGGACGAAGAGATTACATTCAGTACTTC,CASSYTEGRRDYIQYF
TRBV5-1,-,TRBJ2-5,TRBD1,TGCGCCAGCAGCGACTGGGGGACAGGGGTGGAGACCCAGTACTTC,CASSDWGTGVETQYF
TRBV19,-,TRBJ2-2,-,TGTGCCAGTAGTATTCTACAGGACTTCACCGGGGAGCTGTTTTTT,CASSILQDFTGELFF
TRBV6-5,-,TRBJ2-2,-,TGTGCCAGCAGTTACTCGGGGGGCGGGACCGGGGAGCTGTTTTTT,CASSYSGGGTGELFF
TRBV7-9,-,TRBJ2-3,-,TGTGCCAGCAGCTTAGGAACGGGGGCGGGTACGCAGTATTTT,CASSLGTGAGTQYF
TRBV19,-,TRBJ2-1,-,TGTGCCAGTAGTATGGGTCGGGGAAGCTCCTACAATGAGCAGTTCTTC,CASSMGRGSSYNEQFF
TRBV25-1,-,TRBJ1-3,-,TGTGCCAGCAGTGACCGGGGAGCTGGAAACACCATATATTTT,CASSDRGAGNTIYF
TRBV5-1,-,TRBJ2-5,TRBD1,TGCGCCAGCAGCTTTCGGGACAGGCAAGAGACCCAGTACTTC,CASSFRDRQETQYF
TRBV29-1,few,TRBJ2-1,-,TGCAGCGTTGAGGCAGCTACAATGAAGCAGTTCTTC,CSVEAATMKQFF
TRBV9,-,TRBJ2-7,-,TGTGCCAGCAGCGTCCAAGGGGGCTCCTACGAGCAGTACTTC,CASSVQGGSYEQYF
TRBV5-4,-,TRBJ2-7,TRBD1,TGTGCCAGCAGCTCAGGGGGCCAGAGCTCCTACGAGCAGTACTTC,CASSSGGQSSYEQYF
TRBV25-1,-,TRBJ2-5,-,TGTGCCAGCAGTGAATGGAGACAGAGCCAAGAGACCCAGTACTTC,CASSEWRQSQETQYF
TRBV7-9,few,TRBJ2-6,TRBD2,TGTGCCAGCAGCTTGATACTAGCGGGAGGCGCGCCTGGGGCCAACGTCCTGACTTTC,CASSLILAGGAPGANVLTF
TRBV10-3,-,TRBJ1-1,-,TGTGCCATCAGTGATAGCGGTTTCCCGAACACTGAAGCTTTCTTT,CAISDSGFPNTEAFF
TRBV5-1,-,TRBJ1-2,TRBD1,TGCGCCAGCAGCCGCACAGCCGGGACAGTCGAAACCTATGGCTACACCTTC,CASSRTAGTVETYGYTF
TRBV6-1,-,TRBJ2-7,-,TGTGCCAGCAAAGCTGAGTCCTACGAGCAGTACTTC,CASKAESYEQYF
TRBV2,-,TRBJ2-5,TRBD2,TGTGCCAGCACCGGGGACCGGGAGGGGACCCAGTACTTC,CASTGDREGTQYF
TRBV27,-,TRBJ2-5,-,TGTGCCACCGCAAAATACGAGACCCAGTACTTC,CATAKYETQYF
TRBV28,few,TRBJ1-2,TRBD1,TGTGCCAGCACCTTGGGACAGGGGACTGGCTACACCTTC,CASTLGQGTGYTF
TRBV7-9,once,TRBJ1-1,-,TGTGCCAGCAGCTTAGTCCAGGGTACTGAAGCTTTCTTT,CASSLVQGTEAFF
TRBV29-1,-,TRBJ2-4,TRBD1,TGCAGCGTCGCGACACAGGGGGACAAAAACATTCAGTACTTC,CSVATQGDKNIQYF
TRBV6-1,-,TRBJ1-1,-,TGTGCCAGCAGTGAAGGCAGGGGATTTGCGACTGAAGCTTTCTTT,CASSEGRGFATEAFF
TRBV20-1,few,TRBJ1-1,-,TGCAGTGCACGAGGGAGCACTGAAGCTTTCTTT,CSARGSTEAFF
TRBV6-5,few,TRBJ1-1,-,TGTGCCAGCAGGGGCGCCAGACGGGCTTTCTTT,CASRGARRAFF
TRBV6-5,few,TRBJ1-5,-,TGTGCCAGCAGTTACCAAAAGGGGAGCAATCAGCCCCAGCATTTT,CASSYQKGSNQPQHF
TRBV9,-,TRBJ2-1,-,TGTGCCAGCAGCGTAGCTACGGTGGGACATCTCAATGAGCAGTTCTTC,CASSVATVGHLNEQFF
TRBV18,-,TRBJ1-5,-,TGTGCCAGCTCACCTGACGGGAATCAGCCCCAGCATTTT,CASSPDGNQPQHF
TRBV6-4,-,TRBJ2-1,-,TGTGCCAGCAGTCCGGAGGGGAGCTCCTACAATGAGCAGTTCTTC,CASSPEGSSYNEQFF
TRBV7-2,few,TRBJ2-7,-,TGTGCCAGCAGCTCGCAGAAACCCCCCTACGAGCAGTACTTC,CASSSQKPPYEQYF
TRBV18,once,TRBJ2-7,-,TGTGCCAGCTCAAAGGGGAGGTACGAGCAGTACTTC,CASSKGRYEQYF